Below, 18 T cell receptor beta chains from the same sample are listed, as sequenced in a study of blood T cell repertoires in COVID-19. Sequencing was performed with immunoSEQ multiplex PCR; in TCRdb, only in-frame clones are kept and a portion is missing. In the table there are more than 120,000 clones, 80% to 90% of which are singletons. The sample comprised peripheral blood. The receptors shown here come from a woman in her forties or fifties with acute or convalescent COVID-19.

The V and J genes are TRBV6-4 and TRBJ1-4, with 10 nucleotides matching TRBD1. CDR1 and CDR2 from the germline V gene are MRHNA and SNTAGT. The CDR3 extends over 13 amino acids. Unmatched junction bases numbered 2, after V lost 6 bases and J lost 7 bases. CDR3 coding DNA: TGTGCCAGCAGCCGGGACAGGGGTGAAAAACTGTTTTTT. This encodes CASSRDRGEKLFF.

This clone has a single count. The chain combines TRBV19 with TRBJ2-6; 8 bases match TRBD1. Germline CDR1 LNHDA, CDR2 SQIVND (reference sequence). V shed 3 bases, J shed 4 bases, and the junction held 14 bases outside the gene matches. The CDR3 has 19 residues. The CDR3 DNA follows: TGTGCCAGTAGTATGTTGCGGGGCCAGGGGGCGCAAGGGGCCAACGTCCTGACTTTC. This translates into CASSMLRGQGAQGANVLTF. The full variable domain, with the rest looked up from reference TRBV19 and TRBJ2-6, is DGGITQSPKYLFRKEGQNVTLSCEQNLNHDAMYWYRQDPGQGLRLIYYSQIVNDFQKGDIAEGYSVSREKKESFPLTVTSAQKNPTAFYLCASSMLRGQGAQGANVLTFGAGSRLTVL.

The chain links TRBV4-1 to TRBJ2-3; TRBD2 matches at 8 bases. Germline V gives CDR1 MGHRA, CDR2 YSYEKL. Trimming cost V 0 bases and J 4 bases; bases outside gene matches: 12. The CDR3 totals 18 residues. The CDR3 spells CASSQDLSQRGPSDTQYF. DNA of the CDR3: TGCGCCAGCAGCCAAGACCTGAGTCAGCGGGGGCCTTCAGATACGCAGTATTTT.

The chain joins TRBV9 to TRBJ2-3; TRBD2 matches at 8 bases. V lost 0 bases to trimming and J lost 3 bases; unmatched junction nucleotides: 6. CDR1 and CDR2 from the germline V gene are SGDLS and YYNGEE. The CDR3 totals 16 residues. CDR3 region: CASSVEAGGATDTQYF. The CDR3 coding sequence is TGTGCCAGCAGCGTAGAGGCCGGGGGGGCTACAGATACGCAGTATTTT.

CDR3 DNA: TGTGCCTGGAAGGGGTTGGGCGGGGAGCTGTTTTTT. The encoded protein is CAWKGLGGELFF. The rearrangement uses TRBV30 and TRBJ2-2, with D maybe TRBD1 (5 bases). The CDR3 has 12 residues. The germline V gene has CDR1 GTSNPN and CDR2 SVGIG (reference sequence). The V end lost 4 bases, the J end lost 7 bases, and 10 bases lay between the germline ends.

The rearrangement uses TRBV6-6 and TRBJ2-5, with 12 bases matching TRBD2. Per germline, CDR1 MNHNY and CDR2 SVGAGI (reference sequence). The CDR3 is 14 residues long. V shed 7 bases, J shed 4 bases, and the junction held 4 bases outside the gene matches. The CDR3 DNA follows: TGTGCCAGCAACCTAGCGGGAGGGGGAGAGACCCAGTACTTC. This gives the protein CASNLAGGGETQYF.

The genes are TRBV18 and TRBJ1-1; perhaps TRBD1 as D (5 bases). CDR1 and CDR2 (germline): KGHSH, LQKENI. This CDR3 has 14 residues. V dropped 6 bases and J dropped 0 bases, with 11 bases sitting between them. The CDR3 spells CASSTVLMNTEAFF. CDR3 nucleotides: TGTGCCAGCTCGACAGTCCTTATGAACACTGAAGCTTTCTTT.

This chain joins TRBV9 and TRBJ1-2, with 7 bases identical to TRBD1. This CDR3 spans 14 amino acids. Looked up from germline, CDR1 is SGDLS and CDR2 is YYNGEE. Germline trimming cut 4 bases from V and 5 bases from J; bases unmatched to any gene: 8. This CDR3 is CASSLRTGVYGYTF. In DNA form, the CDR3 reads TGTGCCAGCAGCTTGCGAACAGGGGTGTATGGCTACACCTTC.

The chain recombines TRBV27 with TRBJ2-7; tentatively, D is TRBD1 (6 bases). V was trimmed by 5 bases and J by 2 bases, leaving 13 bases between them. This CDR3 comprises 14 residues. The germline V gene encodes CDR1 MNHEY and CDR2 SMNVEV (reference sequence). The CDR3 DNA follows: TGTGCCAGCAGTCTAAGACAGGTTACCTACGAGCAGTACTTC. Its protein is CASSLRQVTYEQYF.

V and J are TRBV7-2 and TRBJ2-7; 8 bases fit TRBD2. CDR3 length: 14 residues. V shed 1 base, J shed 4 bases, and the junction held 3 bases outside the gene matches. Looked up from germline, CDR1 is SGHTA and CDR2 is FQGNSA. The DNA of the CDR3 is TGTGCCAGCAGCTTAGTAGGGACTAGTTACGAGCAGTACTTC. It encodes CASSLVGTSYEQYF.

The rearrangement uses TRBV4-1 and TRBJ2-3; 8 bases agree with TRBD2. The CDR3 runs 16 residues. Unmatched junction bases numbered 6, after V lost 1 base and J lost 3 bases. Germline CDR1 and CDR2: MGHRA and YSYEKL. The DNA for the CDR3 is TGCGCCAGCAGCCAAGTGGTGTCGGGGGGGACAGATACGCAGTATTTT. It encodes CASSQVVSGGTDTQYF.

V and J are TRBV30 and TRBJ2-3; 7 bases agree with TRBD2. Trimming cost V 1 base and J 4 bases; bases outside gene matches: 8. From germline, CDR1 is GTSNPN and CDR2 SVGIG (reference sequence). CDR3 length equals 15 residues. The CDR3 spells CAWSGQGLGSDTQYF. The CDR3 nucleotides are TGTGCCTGGAGTGGACAAGGACTAGGATCAGATACGCAGTATTTT.

This clone was observed a few times. J is TRBJ2-3 and V is TRBV6-4, with 10 positions matching TRBD2. The CDR3 length is 14 residues. V shed 5 bases, J shed 1 base, and the junction held 0 bases outside the gene matches. The V gene's germline CDR1 is MRHNA and CDR2 SNTAGT. The CDR3 loop is CASSTSGGTDTQYF. CDR3 DNA sequence: TGTGCCAGCAGTACTAGCGGGGGCACAGATACGCAGTATTTT.

The rearrangement links TRBV6-5 to TRBJ1-1; D gene ambiguous. This CDR3 is built from 14 residues. Trimming shortened V by 0 bases and J by 5 bases, and 10 bases separated the two germline ends. Germline CDR1 and CDR2: MNHEY and SVGAGI. The CDR3 region has the DNA TGTGCCAGCAGTTACTCTAAGAGGGTAACTGAAGCTTTCTTT. As protein: CASSYSKRVTEAFF.

The chain has TRBV5-6 and TRBJ2-2; 12 bases fit TRBD2. The CDR3 sequence is 19 residues long. Per germline, CDR1 SGHDT and CDR2 YYEEEE. Unmatched junction bases numbered 14, after V lost 2 bases and J lost 6 bases. The CDR3 nucleotides are TGTGCCAGCAGCTTCGAATTGACTAGCGGGAGTGGCCCCCCCGGGGAGCTGTTTTTT. Protein product: CASSFELTSGSGPPGELFF.

V gene TRBV28 combines with J gene TRBJ1-6; D not certain. Germline V CDR1 and CDR2: MDHEN, SYDVKM. This CDR3 spans 13 amino acids. V lost 6 bases, J lost 7 bases, and 10 bases lay in between. The CDR3 protein is CASRAGGNSPLHF. The CDR3 coding sequence is TGTGCCAGCAGGGCAGGAGGGAATTCACCCCTCCACTTT.

The chain has TRBV6-5 and TRBJ2-5; no definite D call. Germline loops: CDR1 MNHEY, CDR2 SVGAGI. Trimming removed 9 bases from V and 1 base from J, with 9 bases in between. CDR3 size: 12 residues. The CDR3 DNA reads TGTGCCAGTAATAGAGGCCAAGAGACCCAGTACTTC. This codes for CASNRGQETQYF.

The chain couples TRBV9 to TRBJ2-1, with 8 bases identical to TRBD2. The ends lost 2 bases at V and 5 bases at J; junction bases unmatched: 3. The CDR3 has 14 amino acids. Germline CDR1 and CDR2: SGDLS and YYNGEE. This CDR3 reads CASSVTSDHNEQFF. The CDR3 coding sequence is TGTGCCAGCAGCGTGACTAGCGACCACAATGAGCAGTTCTTC. Based on the CDR3 plus reference TRBV9 and TRBJ2-1, the full variable domain is DSGVTQTPKHLITATGQRVTLRCSPRSGDLSVYWYQQSLDQGLQFLIQYYNGEERAKGNILERFSAQQFPDLHSELNLSSLELGDSALYFCASSVTSDHNEQFFGPGTRLTVL.